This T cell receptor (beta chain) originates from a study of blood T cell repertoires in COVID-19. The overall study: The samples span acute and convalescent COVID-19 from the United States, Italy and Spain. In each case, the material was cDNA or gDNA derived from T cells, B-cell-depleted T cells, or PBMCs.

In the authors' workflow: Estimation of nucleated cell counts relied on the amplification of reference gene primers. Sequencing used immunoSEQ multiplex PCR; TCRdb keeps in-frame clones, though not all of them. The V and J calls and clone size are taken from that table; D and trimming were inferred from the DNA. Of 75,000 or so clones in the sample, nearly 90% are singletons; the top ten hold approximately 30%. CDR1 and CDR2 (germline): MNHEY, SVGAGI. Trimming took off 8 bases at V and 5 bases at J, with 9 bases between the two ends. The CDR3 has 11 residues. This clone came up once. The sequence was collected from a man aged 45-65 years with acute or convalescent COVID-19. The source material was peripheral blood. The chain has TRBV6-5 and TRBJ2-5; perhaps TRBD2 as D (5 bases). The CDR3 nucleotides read TGTGCCAGCGTCCGGGGTGAGACCCAGTACTTC. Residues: CASVRGETQYF.